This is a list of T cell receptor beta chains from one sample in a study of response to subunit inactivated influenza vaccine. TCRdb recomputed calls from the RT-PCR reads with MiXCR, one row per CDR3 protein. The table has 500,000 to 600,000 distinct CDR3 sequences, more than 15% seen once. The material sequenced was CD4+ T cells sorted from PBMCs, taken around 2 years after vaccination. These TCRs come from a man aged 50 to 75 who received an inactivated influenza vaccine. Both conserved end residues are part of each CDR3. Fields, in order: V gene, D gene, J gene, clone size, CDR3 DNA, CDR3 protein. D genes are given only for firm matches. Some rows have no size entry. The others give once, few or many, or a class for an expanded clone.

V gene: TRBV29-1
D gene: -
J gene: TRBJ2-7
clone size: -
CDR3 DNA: TGCAGCGTTGGATCCCACTCGTCCTACGAGCAGTACTTC
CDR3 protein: CSVGSHSSYEQYF

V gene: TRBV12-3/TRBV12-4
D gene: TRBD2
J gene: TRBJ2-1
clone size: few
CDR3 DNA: TGTGCCAGCATCCTTAGCGGGAGTAGAGGCTCCTACAATGAGCAGTTCTTC
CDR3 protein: CASILSGSRGSYNEQFF

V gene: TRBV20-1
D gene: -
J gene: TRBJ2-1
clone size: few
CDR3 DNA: TGCAGTGCTAGAGTGTTTGGACAAATACTCAATGAGCAGTTCTTC
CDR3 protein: CSARVFGQILNEQFF

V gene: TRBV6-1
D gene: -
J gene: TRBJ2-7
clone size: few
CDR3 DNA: TGTGCCAGCAGTGAGGATGGGCTCACCTACGAGCAGTACTTC
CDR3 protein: CASSEDGLTYEQYF

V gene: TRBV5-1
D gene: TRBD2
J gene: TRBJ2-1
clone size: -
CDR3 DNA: TGCGCCAGCAGCCCCTTACTAGCGGGAGAGGGGCAGTTCTTC
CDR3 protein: CASSPLLAGEGQFF

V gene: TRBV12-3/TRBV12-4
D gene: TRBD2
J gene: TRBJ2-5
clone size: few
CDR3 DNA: TGTGCCAGCAGTTTTCGACTAGCGGGAGAGACCCAGTACTTC
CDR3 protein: CASSFRLAGETQYF

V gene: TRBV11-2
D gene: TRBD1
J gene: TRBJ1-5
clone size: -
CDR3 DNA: TGTGCCAGCAGCTTAGATGGGACAGGCAGCAATCAGCCCCAGCATTTT
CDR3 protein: CASSLDGTGSNQPQHF

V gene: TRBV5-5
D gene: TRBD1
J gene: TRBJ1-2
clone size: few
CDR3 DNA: TGTGCCAGCAGCTCCCCTGGGACAGGGCCCCTTGGCTACACCTTC
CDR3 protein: CASSSPGTGPLGYTF

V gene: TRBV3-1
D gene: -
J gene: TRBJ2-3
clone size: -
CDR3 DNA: TGTGCCAGCAGCCAAGAAGGTGAGCTAGATACGCAGTATTTT
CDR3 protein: CASSQEGELDTQYF

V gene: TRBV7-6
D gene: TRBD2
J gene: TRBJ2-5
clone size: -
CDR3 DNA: TGTGCCAGCAACCCCGGGACTAGCCAAGAGACCCAGTACTTC
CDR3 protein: CASNPGTSQETQYF

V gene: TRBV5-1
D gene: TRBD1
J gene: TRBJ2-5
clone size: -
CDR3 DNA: TGCGCCAGCAGCACTGGGACAGGCGGAGAGACCCAGTACTTC
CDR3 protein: CASSTGTGGETQYF

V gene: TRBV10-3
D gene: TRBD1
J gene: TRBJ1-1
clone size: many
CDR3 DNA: TGTGCCATCAGTGGGACAGGGACCACTGAAGCTTTCTTT
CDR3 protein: CAISGTGTTEAFF

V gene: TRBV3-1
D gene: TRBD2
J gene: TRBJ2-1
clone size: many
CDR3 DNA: TGTGCCAGCAGCCAACGGGGCTTGCGGGAGGGTCACAATGAGCAGTTCTTC
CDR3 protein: CASSQRGLREGHNEQFF

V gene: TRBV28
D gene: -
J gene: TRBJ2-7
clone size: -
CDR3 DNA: TGTGCCAGCAGTTCAGGTGCCCCCGCCTACGAGCAGTACTTC
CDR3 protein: CASSSGAPAYEQYF

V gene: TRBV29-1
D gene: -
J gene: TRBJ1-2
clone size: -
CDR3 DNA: TGCAGCGTTGACCCTATTCGGGGAAGGCATGGCTACACCTTC
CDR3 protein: CSVDPIRGRHGYTF

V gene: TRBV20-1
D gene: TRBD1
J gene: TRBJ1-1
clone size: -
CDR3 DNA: TGCAGTGCTATCCCGGGACAGATGAACACTGAAGCTTTCTTT
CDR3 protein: CSAIPGQMNTEAFF

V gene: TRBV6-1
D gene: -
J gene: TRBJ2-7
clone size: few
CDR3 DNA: TGTGCCAGCAGTCCTCTCAGTATAGCGGCCTCCGAGCAGTACTTC
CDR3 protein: CASSPLSIAASEQYF

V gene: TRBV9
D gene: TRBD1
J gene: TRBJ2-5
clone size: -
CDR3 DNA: TGTGCCAGCAGCGGATGGACAGGGGAAGGAGAGACCCAGTACTTC
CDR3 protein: CASSGWTGEGETQYF

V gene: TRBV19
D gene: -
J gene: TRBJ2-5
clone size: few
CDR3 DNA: TGTGCCAGTAGAAAGACGGACCTCCAGACCCAGTACTTC
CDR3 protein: CASRKTDLQTQYF

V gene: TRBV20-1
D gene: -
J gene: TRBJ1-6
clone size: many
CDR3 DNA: TGCAGTGCTAGAGTTCGGGAGGCCCTAGGCTCACCCCTCCACTTT
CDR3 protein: CSARVREALGSPLHF

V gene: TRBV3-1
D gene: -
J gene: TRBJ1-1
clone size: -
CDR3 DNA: TGTGCCAGCAGCCAAGAAAATGAAGCTTTCTTT
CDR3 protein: CASSQENEAFF

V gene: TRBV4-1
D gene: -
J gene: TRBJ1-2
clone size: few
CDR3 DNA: TGCGCCAGCAGTCAGACAGCATCCTATGGCTACACCTTC
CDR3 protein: CASSQTASYGYTF

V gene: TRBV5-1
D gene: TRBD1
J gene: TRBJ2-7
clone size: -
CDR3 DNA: TGCGCCAGCAGCGATGGGACAGGGCTCTCCTACGAGCAGTACTTC
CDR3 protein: CASSDGTGLSYEQYF

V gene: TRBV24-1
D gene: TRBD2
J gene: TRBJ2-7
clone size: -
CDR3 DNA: TGTGCCACCAGTGACCCCGTGGGAGCGGGAGACGAGCAGTACTTC
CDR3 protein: CATSDPVGAGDEQYF

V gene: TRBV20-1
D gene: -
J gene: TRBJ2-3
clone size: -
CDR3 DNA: TGCAGTGCTAGTGATAAGGGGGATACGCAGTATTTT
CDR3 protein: CSASDKGDTQYF

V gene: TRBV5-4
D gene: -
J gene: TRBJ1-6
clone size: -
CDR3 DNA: TGTGCCAGCAGCCCTACTGGGGGGGCTCGGTCACCCCTCCACTTT
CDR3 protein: CASSPTGGARSPLHF

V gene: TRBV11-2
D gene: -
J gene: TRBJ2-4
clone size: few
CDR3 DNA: TGTGCCAGCAGCTTAGATACAGTTAGAAACATTCAGTACTTC
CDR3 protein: CASSLDTVRNIQYF

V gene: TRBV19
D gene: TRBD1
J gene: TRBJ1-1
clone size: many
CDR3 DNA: TGTGCCAGTACCAAAGATAGGGGACAGGAAGCTTTCTTT
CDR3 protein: CASTKDRGQEAFF

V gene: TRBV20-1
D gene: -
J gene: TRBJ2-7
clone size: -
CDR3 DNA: TGCAGTGCTAGAGATATCCCCAAACCTCTTATCTTC
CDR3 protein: CSARDIPKPLIF

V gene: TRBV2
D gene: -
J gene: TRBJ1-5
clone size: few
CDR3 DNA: TGTGCCAGCTCCCTTAGAGGAGGGTTTTACGTTAGCAATCAGCCCCAGCATTTT
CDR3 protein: CASSLRGGFYVSNQPQHF

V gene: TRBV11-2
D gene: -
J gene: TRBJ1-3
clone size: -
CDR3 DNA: TGTGCCAGCAGCTCTACCTACCGGGGGGAGGCTGGAAACACCATATATTTT
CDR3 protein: CASSSTYRGEAGNTIYF

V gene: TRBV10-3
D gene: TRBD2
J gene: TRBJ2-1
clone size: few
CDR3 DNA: TGTGCCATCAGTGAGCCTAGCGGGGGGTACAATGAGCAGTTCTTC
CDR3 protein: CAISEPSGGYNEQFF

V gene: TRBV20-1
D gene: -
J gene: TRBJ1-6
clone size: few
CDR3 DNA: TGCAGTGCTCTGAGGACGGGGATTCACGATTCACCCCTCCACTTT
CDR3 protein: CSALRTGIHDSPLHF

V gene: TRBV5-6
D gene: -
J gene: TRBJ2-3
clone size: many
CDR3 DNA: TGTGCCAGCAGCTTGGAGGGGCTCCGGTATTTT
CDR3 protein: CASSLEGLRYF

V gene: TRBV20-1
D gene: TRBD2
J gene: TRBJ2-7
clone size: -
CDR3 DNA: TGCAGTGCCCTAGCGGGACCGGTCTACGAGCAGTACTTC
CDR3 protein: CSALAGPVYEQYF

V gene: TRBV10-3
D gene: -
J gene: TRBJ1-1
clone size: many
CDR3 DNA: TGTGCCATCAGCATGGTGAACACTGAAGCTTTCTTT
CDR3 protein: CAISMVNTEAFF

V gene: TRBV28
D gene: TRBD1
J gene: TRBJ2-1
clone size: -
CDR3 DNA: TGTGCCAGCAGTCCACGGGACAGGCCCGCCGCGGAGCAGTTCTTC
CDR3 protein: CASSPRDRPAAEQFF

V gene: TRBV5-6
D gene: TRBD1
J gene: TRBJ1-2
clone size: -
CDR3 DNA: TGTGCCAGCAGCTTGGCCCGGGGACAGCACTATGGCTACACCTTC
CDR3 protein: CASSLARGQHYGYTF

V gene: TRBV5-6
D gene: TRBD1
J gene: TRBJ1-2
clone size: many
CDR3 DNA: TGTGCCAGCAGCGTATTACAGGGGGACTATGGCTACACCTTC
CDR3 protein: CASSVLQGDYGYTF

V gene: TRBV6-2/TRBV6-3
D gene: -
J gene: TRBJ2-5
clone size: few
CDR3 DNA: TGTGCCAGCAGTTACGGACCCGGGCGCGAGACCCAGTACTTC
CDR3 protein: CASSYGPGRETQYF

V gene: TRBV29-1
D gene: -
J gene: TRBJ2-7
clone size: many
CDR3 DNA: TGCAGCGTTCTTCCAGGAGACTCCTACGAGCAGTACTTC
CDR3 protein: CSVLPGDSYEQYF

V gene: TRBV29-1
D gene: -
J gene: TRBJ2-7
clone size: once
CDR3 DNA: TGCAGCGTTCTCGTGGGAGATCACTACGAGCAGTACTTC
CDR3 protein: CSVLVGDHYEQYF

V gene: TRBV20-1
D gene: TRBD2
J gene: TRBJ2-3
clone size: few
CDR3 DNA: TGCAGCCTCCGTGAGGGCGGGAGTGCTAACACAGATACGCAGTATTTT
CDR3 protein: CSLREGGSANTDTQYF

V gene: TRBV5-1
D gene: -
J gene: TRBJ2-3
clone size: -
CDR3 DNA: TGCGCCAGCAGCTTCTGGGGGGGACACACAGATACGCAGTATTTT
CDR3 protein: CASSFWGGHTDTQYF

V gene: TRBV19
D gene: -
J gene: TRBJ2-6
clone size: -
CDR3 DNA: TGTGCCAGTGGGCCCGGGGATTCTGGGGCCAACGTCCTGACTTTC
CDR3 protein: CASGPGDSGANVLTF

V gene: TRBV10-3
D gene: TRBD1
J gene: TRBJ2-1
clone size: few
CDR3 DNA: TGTGCCATCAGTGTGACAGGGGTGAATGAGCAGTTCTTC
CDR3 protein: CAISVTGVNEQFF

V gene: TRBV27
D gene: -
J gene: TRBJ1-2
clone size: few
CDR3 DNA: TGTGCCAGCAGTTTAGTCGGTTCGTCAGGACCTCAAACTCGGTATGGCTACACCTTC
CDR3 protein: CASSLVGSSGPQTRYGYTF

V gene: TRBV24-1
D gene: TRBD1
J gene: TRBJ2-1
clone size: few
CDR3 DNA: TGTGCCACCAGTGCGACAGGGAGCGTTGAGCAGTTCTTC
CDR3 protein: CATSATGSVEQFF

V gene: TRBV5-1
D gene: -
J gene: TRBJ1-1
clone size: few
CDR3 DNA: TGCGCCAGCAGCGGGATGCCGAGCACTGAAGCTTTCTTT
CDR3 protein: CASSGMPSTEAFF

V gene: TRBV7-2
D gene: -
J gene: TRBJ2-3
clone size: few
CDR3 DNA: TGTGCCAGCAGCTTAGCGGCTGGGGGAGATACGCAGTATTTT
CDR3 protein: CASSLAAGGDTQYF

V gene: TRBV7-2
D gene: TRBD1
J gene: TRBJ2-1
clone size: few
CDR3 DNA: TGTGCCAGCAGCGGCCGGGACAGGGGAGAAAGGGAGCAGTTCTTC
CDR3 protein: CASSGRDRGEREQFF

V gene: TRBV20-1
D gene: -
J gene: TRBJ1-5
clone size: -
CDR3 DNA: TGCAGTGCTGGGGCGGTGGAAGCCCAGCATTTT
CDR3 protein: CSAGAVEAQHF

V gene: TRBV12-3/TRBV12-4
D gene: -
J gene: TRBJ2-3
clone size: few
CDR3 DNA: TGTGCCAGCAGTTTTATAGTGGGTTCCGATACGCAGTATTTT
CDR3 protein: CASSFIVGSDTQYF

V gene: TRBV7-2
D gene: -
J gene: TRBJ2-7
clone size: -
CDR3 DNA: TGTGCCAGCAGCTACGGCGGGACATACGACTACGAGCAGTACTTC
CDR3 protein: CASSYGGTYDYEQYF